A single count supports the clone carrying this T cell receptor (beta chain). Its antigen is not identified. The data are from a study of OX40 agonist ivuxolimab in advanced cancers. On the study more broadly: Ivuxolimab, which is an agonistic anti-OX40 (CD134) antibody, was administered to the patients.

Sequenced by immunoSEQ multiplex PCR; TCRdb stores in-frame clones only, minus some. This sample has 55,000 to 65,000 clones, with 85% found just once. Germline loops: CDR1 SNHLY, CDR2 FYNNEI. V was cut by 5 bases and J by 8 bases, with 6 bases left in between. There are 10 residues in the CDR3. Samples of blood were obtained at baseline, on cycle 4 day 1, and on cycle 7 day 1. Broader study findings: Clonal expansion in partial responders at 0.1-3.0 mg/kg ranked among the lowest. The study found that CD8+ T cells averaged more expanded clones than CD4+.

This chain joins TRBV2 and TRBJ1-1; a weak D match, TRBD1 (5 bases). The sample in question was CD4+ or CD8+ T cells sorted from blood, obtained in a trial of the OX40 agonist ivuxolimab. The TCR sequence derives from an adult with an advanced solid tumor such as melanoma, head and neck, liver or kidney cancer. As DNA, the CDR3 is TGTGCCAGCAGTAGGGGAGAAGCTTTCTTT. Its translation is CASSRGEAFF. Complete variable domain (other parts from reference TRBV2 and TRBJ1-1): EPEVTQTPSHQVTQMGQEVILRCVPISNHLYFYWYRQILGQKVEFLVSFYNNEISEKSEIFDDQFSVERPDGSNFTLKIRSTKLEDSAMYFCASSRGEAFFGQGTRLTVV.